This T cell receptor beta chain emerged from a study of blood T cell repertoires in COVID-19. Study as a whole: Donors in the United States, Italy and Spain gave samples during acute or convalescent COVID-19. From T cells, B-cell-depleted T cells, or PBMCs came the material, which was cDNA or gDNA.

Germline V gene lookup returns CDR1 KGHDR and CDR2 SFDVKD. V lost 4 bases and J lost 1; bases outside the gene matches: 3. The CDR3 runs 15 residues. Per the authors' pipeline: Amplification of reference gene primers provided the estimated nucleated cell counts. Profiled with immunoSEQ multiplex PCR; TCRdb holds only in-frame clones, not every one. The D gene and trimming were derived from the DNA, and the V and J assignments and clone size from that table. Of roughly 230,000 clones detected, about nine tenths appear once; the ten largest clones hold roughly 1.7%. The receptor's source is a man in his 70s with acute or convalescent COVID-19. The sequenced material came from peripheral blood. This sequence joins TRBV24-1 and TRBJ1-5, with TRBD1 matching over 7 bases. CDR3 in DNA: TGTGCCACCAGTGAAACGACAGGGAGCAATCAGCCCCAGCATTTT. Its translation: CATSETTGSNQPQHF.